Shown below are 30 T cell receptor beta chains from a single sample sequenced in a study of T cells in Graves' hyperthyroidism and ophthalmopathy. Amplified regions were TCR beta CDR3 sequences from RNA transcripts. An initial round of RT-PCR targeting the TCR CDR3 relied on the HTBI primer set. TCRdb fed the multiplex PCR reads into MiXCR, producing one record per CDR3 protein. The profile covers roughly 300,000 distinct CDR3 sequences, with more than 11% appearing a single time and around 24% taken by the ten largest. Material: blood. These receptors were collected from a woman aged 30 to 39 with Graves' hyperthyroidism.

In this sample, this clonotype turned up a few times. The chain employs TRBV15 and TRBJ2-1; tentative D call: TRBD2 (5 bases). V gave up 0 bases and J gave up 8 bases, with 8 bases separating them. The CDR3 sequence is 13 residues long. Germline lookup yields CDR1 LNHNV and CDR2 YYDKDF (reference sequence). The CDR3 region has the DNA TGTGCCACCAGCAGAGATCCCGGGGATGAGCAGTTCTTC. As protein: CATSRDPGDEQFF.

The chain couples TRBV5-6 to TRBJ2-1; 7 nucleotides line up with TRBD2. The CDR3 runs 16 residues. The ends lost 4 bases at V and 8 bases at J; junction bases unmatched: 15. Germline V gene data show CDR1 as SGHDT and CDR2 as YYEEEE. The DNA for the CDR3 is TGTGCCAGCAGCGAGGGGACTGGCGGGAGTTGGGATGAGCAGTTCTTC. This encodes CASSEGTGGSWDEQFF.

This clonotype occurred many times. The chain couples TRBV6-2 or TRBV6-3 to TRBJ2-2; D gene unclear. Germline V CDR1 and CDR2: MNHEY, SVGEGT. This CDR3 is built from 15 residues. Deletions cut 0 bases from V and 3 bases from J, with 8 bases between. The CDR3 loop is CASSYSRVDTGELFF. CDR3 in DNA: TGTGCCAGCAGTTACTCGAGAGTCGACACCGGGGAGCTGTTTTTT.

A few counts support this clonotype. The chain is built from TRBV3-1 and TRBJ2-5, with D possibly TRBD1 on 6 matching bases. The CDR3 is made up of 14 amino acids. Germline CDR1 LGHDT, CDR2 YNNKEL (reference sequence). Trimming pared 4 bases from V and 4 bases from J, leaving 13 bases between. CDR3 DNA: TGTGCCAGCAGCCTCAGTCAGGGGCGAGAGACCCAGTACTTC. It translates to CASSLSQGRETQYF.

This clonotype was recorded at least ten times. This chain connects TRBV6-1 to TRBJ2-7; D is undetermined. CDR1 is MNHNS and CDR2 is SASEGT in the germline V gene. V was shortened by 3 bases and J by 3 bases, with 9 bases between the two germline ends. The CDR3 runs to 13 residues. Here the CDR3 reads CASSDGGNYEQYF. CDR3 DNA: TGTGCCAGCAGTGATGGCGGTAACTACGAGCAGTACTTC.

This clonotype was seen more than once but under ten times. The CDR3 nucleotides are TGTGCCATCAGTGAGAATGGGAATTCACCCCTCCACTTT. It codes for CAISENGNSPLHF. V usage is TRBV10-3 and J usage is TRBJ1-6; no firm D call. The germline CDR1 and CDR2 sequences are ENHRY and SYGVKD. Trimming removed 2 bases at V and 7 bases at J, with 6 bases between. This CDR3 region has 13 residues.

The V call is TRBV6-1, the J call TRBJ2-3; D unresolved. There are 14 residues in the CDR3. The V gene's germline CDR1 is MNHNS and CDR2 SASEGT. V lost 0 bases to trimming and J lost 0 bases, with 4 bases between them. This chain's CDR3 is CASSEAPSTDTQYF. For the CDR3, the DNA is TGTGCCAGCAGTGAAGCGCCGAGCACAGATACGCAGTATTTT.

In this sample, this clonotype turned up a few times. This chain links TRBV20-1 with TRBJ2-1; 8 bases align to TRBD2. V gave up 2 bases and J gave up 10 bases; unmatched junction bases: 13. Germline CDR1 and CDR2: DFQATT and SNEGSKA (reference sequence). The CDR3 is made up of 15 amino acids. DNA of the CDR3: TGCAGTGCTAGAATAATCGTTAGCGGGATACGGGAGCAGTTCTTC. It is translated as CSARIIVSGIREQFF.

This clonotype was counted only a few times. The J gene is TRBJ2-1, the V gene TRBV7-9; D unresolved. V was shortened by 1 base and J by 8 bases, with 6 bases between the two germline ends. The CDR3 is 12 residues long. Germline CDR1 reads SEHNR; CDR2 reads FQNEAQ (reference sequence). The CDR3 DNA sequence: TGTGCCAGCAGCTTAGGAGAGGATGAGCAGTTCTTC. Translation: CASSLGEDEQFF.

This clonotype was detected ten times or more. The chain couples TRBV11-2 to TRBJ2-3, with D possibly matching TRBD2 (7 bases). This CDR3 is 16 amino acids long. The germline V gene encodes CDR1 SGHAT and CDR2 FQNNGV. The ends were cut back, 4 bases at V and 2 bases at J, with 16 bases in the middle. CDR3 loop: CASSSRGRAHTDTQYF. The CDR3 nucleotides read TGTGCCAGCAGCTCGAGGGGGAGGGCCCACACAGATACGCAGTATTTT.

This clonotype was picked up many times. This chain links TRBV7-9 with TRBJ2-2; the D gene is possibly TRBD1 (6 bases). The CDR3 consists of 14 residues. The ends were cut back, 5 bases at V and 5 bases at J, with 12 bases in the middle. Germline V gene lookup returns CDR1 SEHNR and CDR2 FQNEAQ (reference sequence). Written as DNA, the CDR3 is TGTGCCAGCAGCCAAGGGGGATTAACCGGGGAGCTGTTTTTT. Protein product: CASSQGGLTGELFF.

This clonotype was picked up many times. The V and J genes are TRBV20-1 and TRBJ2-6; D possibly corresponds to TRBD2 (6 bases). The ends were cut back, 6 bases at V and 0 bases at J, with 21 bases in the middle. CDR3 size: 18 residues. Germline loops: CDR1 DFQATT, CDR2 SNEGSKA (reference sequence). The CDR3 region is CSARRNSGYTSGANVLTF. CDR3 nucleotide sequence: TGCAGTGCAAGAAGAAATAGCGGTTATACCTCTGGGGCCAACGTCCTGACTTTC.

The V and J genes are TRBV10-2 and TRBJ2-5, with D unclear. The length of the CDR3 is 13 residues. The germline V gene has CDR1 WSHSY and CDR2 SAAADI. Trimming pared 3 bases from V and 5 bases from J, leaving 10 bases between. The CDR3 loop is CASSDGSIETQYF. The CDR3 DNA is TGCGCCAGCAGTGATGGTTCAATTGAGACCCAGTACTTC.

The V call is TRBV25-1, the J call TRBJ1-3, with D perhaps TRBD1 (5 bases). Between the trimmed V and J ends, which lost 7 bases and 0 bases, there was a span of 13 bases. The germline gives CDR1 MGHDK, CDR2 SYGVNS. The CDR3 loop spans 15 amino acids. CDR3 amino acids: CASTLGGGSGNTIYF. The CDR3 nucleotides read TGTGCCAGCACCCTCGGGGGGGGCTCTGGAAACACCATATATTTT.

In this sample, this clonotype turned up a few times. This sequence joins TRBV18 and TRBJ1-5, with a weak D call TRBD1 (5 bases). Looked up from germline, CDR1 is KGHSH and CDR2 is LQKENI. CDR3 length: 14 amino acids. Deletions cut 4 bases from V and 4 bases from J, with 11 bases between. The CDR3 loop is CASSLAEGNQPQHF. The CDR3 nucleotides read TGTGCCAGCTCACTGGCGGAGGGGAATCAGCCCCAGCATTTT.

The chain recombines TRBV4-3 with TRBJ2-3, with 7 bases matching TRBD1. The CDR3 spans 15 residues. The ends lost 0 bases at V and 6 bases at J; junction bases unmatched: 6. CDR1 and CDR2 from the germline V gene are LGHNA and YSLEER. For the CDR3, the DNA is TGCGCCAGCAGCCAAGAAAGTGGACAGGCGGATACGCAGTATTTT. The encoded protein is CASSQESGQADTQYF.

In this sample, this clonotype turned up once. The genes are TRBV10-3 and TRBJ2-7; D ambiguous. Trimming took 7 bases from V and 3 from J, leaving 16 bases between them. Germline CDR1 and CDR2: ENHRY and SYGVKD. The CDR3 length is 14 residues. The CDR3 sequence: CAIMARASDYEQYF. CDR3 in DNA: TGTGCCATCATGGCTCGAGCGAGTGACTACGAGCAGTACTTC.

V and J are TRBV29-1 and TRBJ2-7, with 9 bases lining up with TRBD1. The CDR3 consists of 12 residues. In germline, CDR1 is SQVTM, CDR2 ANQGSEA. V lost 4 bases to trimming and J lost 3 bases; unmatched junction nucleotides: 1. The CDR3 sequence is CSVGTGVYEQYF. CDR3 bases: TGCAGCGTTGGGACAGGGGTCTACGAGCAGTACTTC.

This clonotype was counted a few times. This chain connects TRBV7-9 to TRBJ2-3; D gene uncertain. The V gene lost 5 bases and the J gene lost 2 bases, with 14 bases spanning the gap. CDR1 is SEHNR and CDR2 is FQNEAQ in the germline V gene (reference sequence). This CDR3 has 15 amino acids. DNA of the CDR3: TGTGCCAGCAGCCCTCCCGATGGCCTCACAGATACGCAGTATTTT. It specifies CASSPPDGLTDTQYF.

The V and J genes are TRBV29-1 and TRBJ2-1; D gene unclear. CDR1 is SQVTM and CDR2 is ANQGSEA in the germline V gene. The CDR3 is 12 amino acids. The V gene lost 3 bases and the J gene lost 4 bases, with 7 bases spanning the gap. The CDR3 reads CSVEAEYNEQFF. CDR3 nucleotides: TGCAGCGTTGAGGCGGAGTACAATGAGCAGTTCTTC.

This clonotype occurred many times. In DNA, the CDR3 is TGTGCCAGCAGCTCCGGGGGACAGCTTATCTACGAGCAGTACTTC. Translation: CASSSGGQLIYEQYF. The chain is built from TRBV7-9 and TRBJ2-7; weak D call: TRBD1 (7 bases). The ends were cut back, 4 bases at V and 3 bases at J, with 16 bases in the middle. CDR3 length equals 15 residues. The germline V gene has CDR1 SEHNR and CDR2 FQNEAQ (reference sequence). Full variable domain (rest looked up from reference TRBV7-9 and TRBJ2-7): DTGVSQNPRHKITKRGQNVTFRCDPISEHNRLYWYRQTLGQGPEFLTYFQNEAQLEKSRLLSDRFSAERPKGSFSTLEIQRTEQGDSAMYLCASSSGGQLIYEQYFGPGTRLTVT.

Ten or more counts support this clonotype. This sequence joins TRBV5-1 and TRBJ1-1; 9 bases are a match to TRBD1. The CDR3 totals 15 residues. Germline lookup yields CDR1 SGHRS and CDR2 YFSETQ. V lost 3 bases to trimming and J lost 6 bases; unmatched junction nucleotides: 9. The chain's CDR3 is CASSSRTGEGAEAFF. CDR3 DNA: TGCGCCAGCAGCTCGCGGACAGGGGAGGGGGCTGAAGCTTTCTTT.

This clonotype turned up a few times. This chain joins TRBV20-1 and TRBJ2-1; 7 bases agree with TRBD2. V was pared by 4 bases and J by 1 base, with 7 bases of the junction left unmatched. This CDR3 comprises 15 residues. CDR1 and CDR2 from the germline V gene are DFQATT and SNEGSKA (reference sequence). This chain's CDR3 is CSATRAGKSYNEQFF. The CDR3 DNA is TGCAGTGCTACAAGAGCGGGAAAGTCCTACAATGAGCAGTTCTTC.

In its sample, this clonotype was seen a few times. The V gene is TRBV10-2, the J gene TRBJ2-5, with 8 bases fitting TRBD1. Trimming took 2 bases from V and 5 from J; bases not matched to a gene: 4. Germline CDR1 is WSHSY and CDR2 is SAAADI. The length of the CDR3 is 14 residues. The CDR3 coding sequence is TGCGCCAGCAGTGAGGACAGGGGATTGGAGACCCAGTACTTC. Its translation is CASSEDRGLETQYF.

The table lists this clonotype with many counts. V gene TRBV19 combines with J gene TRBJ2-3, with TRBD2 matching over 8 bases. The CDR3 has 14 amino acids. The V gene's germline CDR1 is LNHDA and CDR2 SQIVND (reference sequence). Trimming cost V 3 bases and J 6 bases; bases outside gene matches: 5. This CDR3 reads CASSIGAGADTQYF. CDR3 nucleotides: TGTGCCAGTAGTATCGGAGCGGGAGCGGATACGCAGTATTTT.

This clonotype showed up many times. The rearrangement links TRBV28 to TRBJ1-1; TRBD1 is a possible D gene (5 bases). Germline-derived CDR1 and CDR2 are MDHEN and SYDVKM. Trimming removed 4 bases from V and 4 bases from J, with 16 bases in between. CDR3 length: 15 residues. Here the CDR3 DNA reads TGTGCCAGCAGTTGGGACCCCGGCTCTAGCACTGAAGCTTTCTTT. It translates to CASSWDPGSSTEAFF.

The chain combines TRBV27 with TRBJ2-1; D is ambiguous. The length of the CDR3 is 13 residues. Germline loops: CDR1 MNHEY, CDR2 SMNVEV (reference sequence). The V and J ends lost 4 bases and 5 bases respectively, with 9 bases between them. The CDR3 DNA reads TGTGCCAGCAGTTATACGGAGAACAATGAGCAGTTCTTC. Its protein is CASSYTENNEQFF.

The sample holds many counts of this clonotype. V gene TRBV5-1 combines with J gene TRBJ2-7, with 10 bases aligning to TRBD2. V dropped 4 bases and J dropped 3; count of bases not matched to a gene: 4. The CDR3 consists of 14 residues. CDR1 and CDR2 from the germline V gene are SGHRS and YFSETQ. CDR3 DNA: TGCGCCAGCAGCCGACTAGCGGGCTTCTACGAGCAGTACTTC. This codes for CASSRLAGFYEQYF.

The chain is built from TRBV6-2 or TRBV6-3 and TRBJ2-2; tentatively, D is TRBD2 (6 bases). The V end was cut by 8 bases, the J end by 3 bases, with 7 bases between. This CDR3 has 12 residues. The germline V gene encodes CDR1 MNHEY and CDR2 SVGEGT. CDR3 sequence: CASWGDTGELFF. CDR3 DNA sequence: TGTGCCAGCTGGGGGGACACCGGGGAGCTGTTTTTT.

On this clonotype itself: With a much larger clone just one base away, this may be a read error. The rearrangement links TRBV12-3 or TRBV12-4 to TRBJ2-6; 7 positions agree with TRBD1. The V gene end was trimmed by 8 bases and the J gene end by 2 bases; junction bases not matched to a gene: 9. This CDR3 has 16 amino acids. In DNA form, the CDR3 reads TGTGCCAGCGGCTTTGACAGGGACCCTGGGGCCAACGTCCTGACTTTC. It is translated as CASGFDRDPGANVLTF.